The 18 T cell receptor beta chains below come from one sample, sequenced in a study of shared clonotypes between healthy human individuals. CD8 cells regarded as naive lacked CD45RO, were positively chosen for CCR7, and omitted terminally differentiated effector memory CD45RA+ cells. Libraries were prepared by immunoSEQ multiplex PCR; TCRdb keeps only in-frame clonotypes and omits some of them. The data show some 2,100,000 clones, roughly 91% seen once. Sequencing used naive CD8+ T cells from PBMCs. These receptors all stem from a man aged 18 to 29 in good health. Some clones in this sample may be carry-over from other donors' samples.

The CDR3 nucleotides read TGTGCCAGCACTGGGACGGGGGTTGAAAAACTGTTTTTT. It codes for CASTGTGVEKLFF. V is TRBV27 and J is TRBJ1-4; a possible D gene is TRBD1 (5 bases). The CDR3 has 13 residues. The germline gives CDR1 MNHEY, CDR2 SMNVEV (reference sequence). With 7 bases removed from V and 7 bases from J, the gap between germline ends came to 13 bases.

The chain has TRBV9 and TRBJ2-1; TRBD1 is a possible D gene (6 bases). V lost 4 bases and J 7 bases, leaving 27 bases between the germline ends. The CDR3 has 18 residues. Germline CDR1 reads SGDLS; CDR2 reads YYNGEE. The CDR3 protein is CASSREPSVRGTSNEQFF. The CDR3 DNA is TGTGCCAGCAGCCGAGAACCCTCCGTCAGGGGTACGAGTAATGAGCAGTTCTTC.

This chain links TRBV6-5 with TRBJ1-5; TRBD1 agrees at 11 bases. Per germline, CDR1 MNHEY and CDR2 SVGAGI. The CDR3 has 14 amino acids. V shed 4 bases, J shed 7 bases, and the junction held 3 bases outside the gene matches. The CDR3 spells CASSSGQGAQPQHF. The CDR3 DNA sequence: TGTGCCAGCAGTTCCGGACAGGGGGCCCAGCCCCAGCATTTT.

The chain joins TRBV7-9 to TRBJ2-7; 12 bases map to TRBD2. The V segment lost 4 bases and the J segment 3 bases; nucleotides outside the gene matches: 7. Germline V lookup: CDR1 SEHNR, CDR2 FQNEAQ (reference sequence). CDR3 length: 16 residues. The DNA for the CDR3 is TGTGCCAGCAGCTCGCCACTAGCGGGAGGACACTACGAGCAGTACTTC. It yields the protein CASSSPLAGGHYEQYF.

The V and J genes are TRBV29-1 and TRBJ2-3; TRBD2 matches at 8 bases. Germline lookup yields CDR1 SQVTM and CDR2 ANQGSEA. V shed 5 bases, J shed 0 bases, and the junction held 7 bases outside the gene matches. CDR3 length equals 15 residues. The DNA for the CDR3 is TGCAGCGTTTTCCGGACTAGCAGTAGCACAGATACGCAGTATTTT. This codes for CSVFRTSSSTDTQYF.

V usage is TRBV7-9 and J usage is TRBJ2-7, with D uncertain. The CDR3 contains 16 residues. V lost 6 bases and J 2 bases, leaving 20 bases between the germline ends. CDR1 and CDR2 (germline): SEHNR, FQNEAQ (reference sequence). CDR3 nucleotides: TGTGCCAGCAGTCATCACTCCGGACCCACCCCCTACGAGCAGTACTTC. This sequence encodes CASSHHSGPTPYEQYF.

The V and J genes are TRBV27 and TRBJ1-4; 8 nucleotides agree with TRBD1. This CDR3 contains 14 residues. CDR1 and CDR2 from the germline V gene are MNHEY and SMNVEV (reference sequence). The ends lost 6 bases at V and 6 bases at J; junction bases unmatched: 6. CDR3 sequence reads: CASRAGGAYEKLFF. CDR3 DNA sequence: TGTGCCAGCAGGGCAGGGGGCGCTTATGAAAAACTGTTTTTT.

V usage is TRBV30 and J usage is TRBJ2-7; D perhaps matches TRBD2 (7 bases). Germline values: CDR1 GTSNPN, CDR2 SVGIG (reference sequence). The CDR3 totals 14 residues. Between the trimmed V and J ends, which lost 2 bases and 3 bases, there was a span of 14 bases. The DNA for the CDR3 is TGTGCCTGGAGTATCGAGGGGGGGAGCTACGAGCAGTACTTC. Translation: CAWSIEGGSYEQYF.

J is TRBJ2-7 and V is TRBV28; TRBD2 is a possible D gene (5 bases). The V end was cut by 2 bases, the J end by 3 bases, with 8 bases between. Germline V gives CDR1 MDHEN, CDR2 SYDVKM. This CDR3 comprises 13 residues. The DNA of the CDR3 is TGTGCCAGCAGTTTAACGGAGGACTACGAGCAGTACTTC. It codes for CASSLTEDYEQYF.

V usage is TRBV5-5 and J usage is TRBJ1-2; the D gene is possibly TRBD1 (5 bases). The germline V and J ends were trimmed by 4 bases and 3 bases, with 13 bases remaining between them. This CDR3 has 14 residues. Per germline, CDR1 SGHKS and CDR2 YYEKEE (reference sequence). The CDR3 DNA is TGTGCCAGCAGCAGCCGGGACGGGGACTATGGCTACACCTTC. This translates into CASSSRDGDYGYTF.

V is TRBV13 and J is TRBJ1-3, with 9 bases matching TRBD1. The junction had 13 bases not matched to a gene; V was cut back by 5 bases and J by 8 bases. The germline V gene has CDR1 PRHDT and CDR2 FYEKMQ (reference sequence). CDR3 length equals 16 residues. The CDR3 protein is CASSIGQGPLGDTIYF. The CDR3 DNA sequence: TGTGCCAGCAGCATCGGACAGGGGCCCCTTGGGGACACCATATATTTT.

The chain combines TRBV11-2 with TRBJ1-1; 7 bases fit TRBD1. The CDR3 is 14 amino acids. With 3 bases clipped from V and 3 bases from J, the junction kept 4 bases outside the gene matches. Germline V gene lookup returns CDR1 SGHAT and CDR2 FQNNGV. CDR3 DNA: TGTGCCAGCAGCTTGGCAGGGGGTTACACTGAAGCTTTCTTT. Protein product: CASSLAGGYTEAFF.

The chain links TRBV5-6 to TRBJ2-7, with D tentatively TRBD2 (6 bases). V was trimmed by 4 bases and J by 2 bases, leaving 13 bases between them. In germline, CDR1 is SGHDT, CDR2 YYEEEE. The CDR3 runs 14 residues. The DNA of the CDR3 is TGTGCCAGCAGCCCCGGGACTCCTACCTACGAGCAGTACTTC. It specifies CASSPGTPTYEQYF.

V is TRBV11-2 and J is TRBJ2-7; D might be TRBD1 (7 bases). The CDR3 is 12 residues long. CDR1 is SGHAT and CDR2 is FQNNGV in the germline V gene. The V end lost 7 bases, the J end lost 5 bases, and 12 bases lay between the germline ends. The chain's CDR3 is CASTSRGDEQYF. The CDR3 nucleotides read TGTGCCAGCACCTCCAGGGGGGACGAGCAGTACTTC.

The J gene is TRBJ1-3, the V gene TRBV19; D is perhaps TRBD1 (5 bases). The germline V gene has CDR1 LNHDA and CDR2 SQIVND (reference sequence). The CDR3 spans 15 residues. V was trimmed by 5 bases and J by 2 bases, leaving 13 bases between them. The CDR3 here is CASSWTSQTGNTIYF. CDR3 in DNA: TGTGCCAGTAGTTGGACATCCCAAACTGGAAACACCATATATTTT. Full variable domain (remainder filled in from reference TRBV19 and TRBJ1-3): DGGITQSPKYLFRKEGQNVTLSCEQNLNHDAMYWYRQDPGQGLRLIYYSQIVNDFQKGDIAEGYSVSREKKESFPLTVTSAQKNPTAFYLCASSWTSQTGNTIYFGEGSWLTVV.

J is TRBJ2-1 and V is TRBV27, with D maybe TRBD2 (5 bases). The V gene's germline CDR1 is MNHEY and CDR2 SMNVEV (reference sequence). The CDR3 sequence is 17 residues long. V lost 5 bases and J 0 bases, leaving 17 bases between the germline ends. As DNA, the CDR3 is TGTGCCAGCAGTCCATTGGACTGGTGGAGCTCCTACAATGAGCAGTTCTTC. It yields the protein CASSPLDWWSSYNEQFF.

This chain connects TRBV7-9 to TRBJ1-1, with a weak D call TRBD1 (5 bases). The V gene lost 4 bases and the J gene lost 8 bases, with 14 bases spanning the gap. The CDR3 extends over 13 amino acids. Germline-derived CDR1 and CDR2 are SEHNR and FQNEAQ (reference sequence). CDR3 in DNA: TGTGCCAGCAGCTCCTTGACAGCGATGGAAGCTTTCTTT. It is translated as CASSSLTAMEAFF.

This chain connects TRBV9 to TRBJ1-4; no firm D call. The germline gives CDR1 SGDLS, CDR2 YYNGEE. With 6 bases removed from V and 0 bases from J, the gap between germline ends came to 15 bases. This CDR3 is 16 amino acids long. The CDR3 DNA is TGTGCCAGCACCCCGGGGTACCGCGCAACTAATGAAAAACTGTTTTTT. It encodes CASTPGYRATNEKLFF.